One sample yielded the 31 T cell receptor beta chains listed below, sequenced in a study of T cell responses to AZD1222 COVID-19 vaccine (dated by TCRdb to the early 2020s). The time point label, read with the paper, signifies: baseline before first vaccination. The treatment or condition label on this specimen signifies: meningococcal conjugate vaccine given as trial control. Libraries were prepared through the immunoSEQ multiplex PCR assay. This is the immuneACCESS table as TCRdb keeps it, with only in-frame sequences that have V and J called. A part of the clones is gone; compared with another copy, unresolved V genes explain less than half, and the rest is unexplained. Across this sample there are approximately 81,000 clones, with around nine tenths seen only once. 4.5% of the sample goes to the ten largest clones. This material consisted of peripheral blood, taken on day 0 of MenACWY control vaccination. The origin of the receptors is an adult in good health.

V and J are TRBV15 and TRBJ1-5; D is ambiguous. The length of the CDR3 is 12 residues. V dropped 8 bases and J dropped 3 bases, with 8 bases sitting between them. Looked up from germline, CDR1 is LNHNV and CDR2 is YYDKDF (reference sequence). The CDR3 spells CATAGNNQPQHF. The CDR3, as DNA: TGTGCCACCGCAGGTAACAATCAGCCCCAGCATTTT.

This chain uses TRBV6-4 with TRBJ2-1; D is perhaps TRBD1 (6 bases). V dropped 6 bases and J dropped 5 bases, with 17 bases sitting between them. CDR1 and CDR2 from the germline V gene are MRHNA and SNTAGT. CDR3 length: 15 residues. The CDR3 DNA reads as TGTGCCAGCAGCGTAACAGGGTCCGTCAACAATGAGCAGTTCTTC. Its protein is CASSVTGSVNNEQFF.

V gene TRBV27 combines with J gene TRBJ1-1; weak D call: TRBD1 (6 bases). The CDR3 extends over 12 amino acids. V was cut by 3 bases and J by 11 bases, with 13 bases left in between. CDR1 is MNHEY and CDR2 is SMNVEV in the germline V gene (reference sequence). This chain's CDR3 is CASSFPGGGAFF. The CDR3 bases are TGTGCCAGCAGTTTTCCTGGAGGGGGGGCTTTCTTT.

V gene TRBV29-1 combines with J gene TRBJ2-1; the match to TRBD1 covers 9 bases. CDR1 and CDR2 from the germline V gene are SQVTM and ANQGSEA. This CDR3 region has 14 residues. Trimming at V came to 5 bases and at J to 4 bases, leaving 6 bases not matched to a gene. The DNA of the CDR3 is TGCAGCGTTAGAGGGACAGGGAAATACAATGAGCAGTTCTTC. Translated, it gives CSVRGTGKYNEQFF.

The chain is built from TRBV7-2 and TRBJ2-7, with a tentative D call TRBD2 (6 bases). CDR3 size: 14 residues. The V gene lost 8 bases and the J gene lost 2 bases, with 16 bases spanning the gap. Germline CDR1 SGHTA, CDR2 FQGNSA. The CDR3 DNA follows: TGTGCCAGCGGTACCTTAGCGGCACCCTACGAGCAGTACTTC. Translating gives CASGTLAAPYEQYF. The variable domain in full, with the rest retrieved from reference TRBV7-2 and TRBJ2-7, is GAGVSQSPSNKVTEKGKDVELRCDPISGHTALYWYRQSLGQGLEFLIYFQGNSAPDKSGLPSDRFSAERTGGSVSTLTIQRTQQEDSAVYLCASGTLAAPYEQYFGPGTRLTVT.

The CDR3 DNA sequence: TGTGCCAGCAGCCCCCTAGAGGAAACTGAAGCTTTCTTT. Amino acid sequence: CASSPLEETEAFF. V gene TRBV9 combines with J gene TRBJ1-1, with unresolved D. The CDR3 loop spans 13 amino acids. Germline-derived CDR1 and CDR2 are SGDLS and YYNGEE. V lost 4 bases and J 5 bases, leaving 12 bases between the germline ends.

The chain uses TRBV28 and TRBJ1-6, with D possibly TRBD1 on 5 matching bases. Per germline, CDR1 MDHEN and CDR2 SYDVKM. CDR3 size: 16 residues. V lost 3 bases and J lost 6, with 15 bases in between. The CDR3 reads CASSFRGGGSNSPLHF. Written as DNA, the CDR3 is TGTGCCAGCAGTTTCCGCGGGGGGGGAAGTAATTCACCCCTCCACTTT.

The chain combines TRBV6-5 with TRBJ2-7; D is unclear. V was clipped by 6 bases and J by 0 bases, with 9 bases between them. CDR3 length: 13 amino acids. Germline V gene data show CDR1 as MNHEY and CDR2 as SVGAGI. The CDR3 bases are TGTGCCAGCAGAGTTAGGAGCTCCTACGAGCAGTACTTC. Translating it yields CASRVRSSYEQYF.

The gene calls are TRBV4-2 and TRBJ2-1, with D hard to call. Trimming pared 0 bases from V and 2 bases from J, leaving 8 bases between. Germline loops: CDR1 LGHNA, CDR2 YNFKEQ. The CDR3 sequence is 15 residues long. The CDR3 nucleotides read TGTGCCAGCAGCCAAGATAGGGTCACCTACAATGAGCAGTTCTTC. It yields the protein CASSQDRVTYNEQFF.

The genes are TRBV19 and TRBJ2-3; D is perhaps TRBD2 (5 bases). V dropped 3 bases and J dropped 0 bases, with 10 bases sitting between them. CDR1 and CDR2 from the germline V gene are LNHDA and SQIVND (reference sequence). The CDR3 runs 15 residues. The CDR3 loop is CASSISVRSTDTQYF. The CDR3 DNA sequence: TGTGCCAGTAGTATTAGCGTCCGCAGCACAGATACGCAGTATTTT.

The V call is TRBV4-3, the J call TRBJ2-1, with TRBD1 as a possible D gene (6 bases). CDR1 and CDR2 from the germline V gene are LGHNA and YSLEER. The germline V and J ends were trimmed by 3 bases and 2 bases, with 14 bases remaining between them. The CDR3 covers 16 residues. The CDR3 nucleotides read TGCGCCAGCAGCCAGAACACAGGGACCCCCTACAATGAGCAGTTCTTC. Its protein product is CASSQNTGTPYNEQFF.

The J gene is TRBJ2-3, the V gene TRBV7-3, with D perhaps TRBD1 or TRBD2 (5 bases each). CDR1 is SGHTA, CDR2 FQGTGA, per germline. V lost 5 bases and J lost 4, with 16 bases in between. This CDR3 contains 15 residues. CDR3 in amino acids: CASSPGAPGSDTQYF. CDR3 nucleotide sequence: TGTGCCAGCAGCCCCGGGGCCCCAGGGTCAGATACGCAGTATTTT. The full variable domain, rest sourced from reference TRBV7-3 and TRBJ2-3, is GAGVSQTPSNKVTEKGKYVELRCDPISGHTALYWYRQSLGQGPEFLIYFQGTGAADDSGLPNDRFFAVRPEGSVSTLKIQRTERGDSAVYLCASSPGAPGSDTQYFGPGTRLTVL.

V gene TRBV27 combines with J gene TRBJ2-7; D possibly corresponds to TRBD1 (5 bases). In germline, CDR1 is MNHEY, CDR2 SMNVEV (reference sequence). The CDR3 has 13 amino acids. V lost 5 bases, J lost 3 bases, and 11 bases lay in between. The CDR3 DNA reads TGTGCCAGCAGTCTGGGGCCGAGCTACGAGCAGTACTTC. Amino acids: CASSLGPSYEQYF.

The chain joins TRBV2 to TRBJ1-5; D is unclear. The CDR3 extends over 14 amino acids. V shed 6 bases and J shed 2 bases, with 11 bases lying between them. CDR1 and CDR2 (germline): SNHLY, FYNNEI. The CDR3 region has the DNA TGTGCCAGCAGAGAGACCTCAGGCAATCAGCCCCAGCATTTT. It is translated as CASRETSGNQPQHF.

This rearrangement joins TRBV6-2 or TRBV6-3 to TRBJ2-3; TRBD2 is a possible D gene (5 bases). The CDR3 totals 14 residues. Trimming took off 5 bases at V and 6 bases at J, with 15 bases between the two ends. Germline values: CDR1 MNHEY, CDR2 SVGEGT. The CDR3 sequence is CASSRRGLWDTQYF. CDR3 nucleotide sequence: TGTGCCAGCAGTAGAAGAGGGTTATGGGATACGCAGTATTTT.

This clone was counted between two and nine times. The V gene is TRBV30, the J gene TRBJ2-3; a weak D match, TRBD1 (6 bases). This CDR3 spans 15 amino acids. CDR1 is GTSNPN and CDR2 is SVGIG in the germline V gene (reference sequence). Trimming stripped 2 bases from V and 0 bases from J, with 12 bases between. In DNA form, the CDR3 reads TGTGCCTGGAGTACAGACAGGACTAGCACAGATACGCAGTATTTT. Protein sequence: CAWSTDRTSTDTQYF.

CDR3 in amino acids: CASRGVGAEAFF. CDR3 DNA sequence: TGTGCCAGCAGGGGGGTTGGGGCCGAAGCTTTCTTT. The chain combines TRBV3-1 (or the pseudogene TRBV3-2) with TRBJ1-1, with D perhaps TRBD1 (5 bases). Looked up from germline, CDR1 is LGHDT and CDR2 is YNNKEL (reference sequence). The V end lost 6 bases, the J end lost 8 bases, and 13 bases lay between the germline ends. This CDR3 region has 12 residues.

The rearrangement joins TRBV28 to TRBJ1-1; D unclear. Germline CDR1 is MDHEN and CDR2 is SYDVKM. This CDR3 has 13 amino acids. V lost 9 bases to trimming and J lost 0 bases, with 11 bases between them. CDR3: CASVNLMNTEAFF. The DNA for the CDR3 is TGTGCCAGTGTCAACTTAATGAACACTGAAGCTTTCTTT.

The gene calls are TRBV6-6 and TRBJ2-2, with 7 bases lining up with TRBD2. Germline values: CDR1 MNHNY, CDR2 SVGAGI (reference sequence). CDR3 size: 15 residues. Trimming took 6 bases from V and 0 from J; bases not matched to a gene: 4. The CDR3 reads CASRPGLANTGELFF. The CDR3 region has the DNA TGTGCCAGCAGACCTGGACTAGCGAACACCGGGGAGCTGTTTTTT.

Points on this clone: The germline gene is not matched at one end of the junction; a read error may be the cause. The chain couples TRBV7-9 to TRBJ1-1; D is ambiguous. The CDR3 is 12 amino acids. The germline gives CDR1 SEHNR, CDR2 FQNEAQ (reference sequence). The CDR3 region is CASRPAATGAFF. As DNA, the CDR3 is TGTGCCAGCAGGCCCGCAGCGACTGGAGCTTTCTTT.

The CDR3 DNA follows: TGTGCCAGCAGGAAACAGGGGGCAAGGGGAAACACCATATATTTT. Amino acid sequence: CASRKQGARGNTIYF. This chain joins TRBV6-5 and TRBJ1-3, with TRBD1 identical over 9 bases. Germline CDR1 MNHEY, CDR2 SVGAGI. The trim removed 6 bases at V and 4 bases at J, leaving 7 bases unmatched. This CDR3 has 15 residues.

This clone appeared a single time. V and J are TRBV3-1 (or the pseudogene TRBV3-2) and TRBJ2-1; 8 positions agree with TRBD2. Germline-derived CDR1 and CDR2 are LGHDT and YNNKEL (reference sequence). This CDR3 is 16 amino acids long. V was pared by 1 base and J by 8 bases, with 10 bases of the junction left unmatched. CDR3 DNA: TGTGCCAGCAGCCAAGTCACTGAGCGGGAGAACCATGAGCAGTTCTTC. Its translation is CASSQVTERENHEQFF.

This chain connects TRBV29-1 to TRBJ1-1, with unresolved D. CDR1 is SQVTM and CDR2 is ANQGSEA in the germline V gene. The CDR3 loop spans 12 amino acids. Trimming pared 7 bases from V and 0 bases from J, leaving 9 bases between. CDR3 sequence (DNA): TGCAGCGGCCTACTAATGAACACTGAAGCTTTCTTT. Its protein is CSGLLMNTEAFF.

The chain combines TRBV28 with TRBJ2-1, with D possibly being TRBD1 or TRBD2 (5 bases each). The germline CDR1 and CDR2 sequences are MDHEN and SYDVKM. V was shortened by 5 bases and J by 3 bases, with 11 bases between the two germline ends. There are 14 residues in the CDR3. CDR3: CASSTGLIYNEQFF. CDR3 in DNA: TGTGCCAGCAGTACAGGACTGATCTACAATGAGCAGTTCTTC.

The chain uses TRBV19 and TRBJ2-4, with 11 bases aligning to TRBD2. V lost 3 bases to trimming and J lost 15 bases; unmatched junction nucleotides: 16. Germline CDR1 and CDR2: LNHDA and SQIVND (reference sequence). The CDR3 consists of 16 residues. This chain's CDR3 is CASSIYFDHSGRAWYF. The DNA for the CDR3 is TGTGCCAGTAGTATTTATTTTGATCATAGCGGGAGGGCCTGGTACTTC.

The chain recombines TRBV19 with TRBJ2-7; no clear D gene. The CDR3 is 12 residues long. Trimming removed 6 bases at V and 2 bases at J, with 8 bases between. Germline values: CDR1 LNHDA, CDR2 SQIVND (reference sequence). The DNA for the CDR3 is TGTGCCAGTAGAGGCGGCGCCTACGAGCAGTACTTC. This codes for CASRGGAYEQYF.

This chain uses TRBV28 with TRBJ2-1; D call uncertain. Germline CDR1 MDHEN, CDR2 SYDVKM. The V end was cut by 6 bases, the J end by 0 bases, with 12 bases between. This CDR3 contains 15 residues. CDR3 protein: CASSRRESSYNEQFF. DNA for the CDR3: TGTGCCAGCAGCCGTCGTGAGAGCTCCTACAATGAGCAGTTCTTC.

V is TRBV4-3 and J is TRBJ1-1; D might be TRBD1 (5 bases). Trimming removed 1 base from V and 0 bases from J, with 12 bases in between. The CDR3 is 16 residues long. CDR1 LGHNA and CDR2 YSLEER come from the germline V gene. Written as DNA, the CDR3 is TGCGCCAGCAGCCAAGCCCTAGACAGCTTGAACACTGAAGCTTTCTTT. Encoded protein: CASSQALDSLNTEAFF.

The chain recombines TRBV30 with TRBJ1-5, with D possibly being TRBD1 (6 bases). Trimming removed 2 bases at V and 3 bases at J, with 14 bases between. The CDR3 is 15 residues long. Germline CDR1 GTSNPN, CDR2 SVGIG (reference sequence). The CDR3 DNA sequence: TGTGCCTGGAGTTACACAGGGAGGCCCAATCAGCCCCAGCATTTT. As protein: CAWSYTGRPNQPQHF.

The chain couples TRBV27 to TRBJ2-1, with D possibly being TRBD1 or TRBD2 (6 bases each). This CDR3 is built from 14 residues. V was trimmed by 5 bases and J by 7 bases, leaving 15 bases between them. In germline, CDR1 is MNHEY, CDR2 SMNVEV (reference sequence). The CDR3 DNA is TGTGCCAGCAGTCCCCGGAGGGGGGTGAATGAGCAGTTCTTC. Amino acid sequence: CASSPRRGVNEQFF.

This chain uses TRBV6-4 with TRBJ2-5, with 13 bases matching TRBD2. From germline, CDR1 is MRHNA and CDR2 SNTAGT. CDR3 length: 15 amino acids. Germline trimming cut 3 bases from V and 5 bases from J; bases unmatched to any gene: 3. CDR3 in DNA: TGTGCCAGCAGTGAACTAGCGGGAGGGACGGAGACCCAGTACTTC. Its protein is CASSELAGGTETQYF.